Listed below are T cell receptor beta chains from one sample, sequenced in a study of blood T cell repertoires in COVID-19. This table comes from immunoSEQ multiplex PCR, and its TCRdb copy is limited to in-frame clones, with some not included. The sample includes 250,000 to 300,000 clones, about 89% of them seen just once. Sequencing used peripheral blood. The receptors derive from an older woman with acute or convalescent COVID-19. CDR3s include the opening cysteine and the closing phenylalanine or tryptophan. A D gene is named only where the DNA matches it firmly. A clone size is listed for some rows: how often the clone was seen (once, few, many), or a class if it is expanded.

d_gene: TRBD2
len: 20
j_gene: TRBJ2-2
abundance: -
v_gene: TRBV5-1
CDR3nt: TGCGCCAGCAGCTTGGGAATTAGCGGGAGCCCGTTTCGAGGCACCGGGGAGCTGTTTTTT
CDR3aa: CASSLGISGSPFRGTGELFF

d_gene: -
len: 12
j_gene: TRBJ1-2
abundance: -
v_gene: TRBV4-1
CDR3nt: TGCGCCAGCGGACGAAACAGGGAGGGCTACACCTTC
CDR3aa: CASGRNREGYTF

d_gene: TRBD1
len: 11
j_gene: TRBJ2-7
abundance: -
v_gene: TRBV29-1
CDR3nt: TGCAGCGTCTGGACAGGGATGGGGGAGTACTTC
CDR3aa: CSVWTGMGEYF

d_gene: TRBD1
len: 15
j_gene: TRBJ1-5
abundance: -
v_gene: TRBV28
CDR3nt: TGTGCCAGCAGTCGGACAGGCTATGGGAATCAGCCCCAGCATTTT
CDR3aa: CASSRTGYGNQPQHF

d_gene: -
len: 16
j_gene: TRBJ2-5
abundance: -
v_gene: TRBV6-2/TRBV6-3
CDR3nt: TGTGCCAGCAGCCTGGACACCGAGGAACCTCAAGAGACCCAGTACTTC
CDR3aa: CASSLDTEEPQETQYF

d_gene: -
len: 15
j_gene: TRBJ2-2
abundance: -
v_gene: TRBV7-3
CDR3nt: TGTGCCAGCAGCTATGGCGGGGCGAGCACCGGGGAGCTGTTTTTT
CDR3aa: CASSYGGASTGELFF

d_gene: -
len: 13
j_gene: TRBJ2-1
abundance: -
v_gene: TRBV14
CDR3nt: TGTGCCAGCAGCCAAGAACTGACGGGAGAGCAGTTCTTC
CDR3aa: CASSQELTGEQFF

d_gene: -
len: 14
j_gene: TRBJ1-4
abundance: -
v_gene: TRBV9
CDR3nt: TGTGCCAGCAGCGGTACAGGGTTCGGTGAAAAACTGTTTTTT
CDR3aa: CASSGTGFGEKLFF

d_gene: TRBD1
len: 15
j_gene: TRBJ1-2
abundance: -
v_gene: TRBV28
CDR3nt: TGTGCCAGCAGTCCCGCGGACAGGTTTAACTATGGCTACACCTTC
CDR3aa: CASSPADRFNYGYTF

d_gene: TRBD1
len: 14
j_gene: TRBJ1-1
abundance: -
v_gene: TRBV29-1
CDR3nt: TGCAGCGTTGAACCCGGACAGGGGGCCGCTGAAGCTTTCTTT
CDR3aa: CSVEPGQGAAEAFF

d_gene: TRBD2
len: 11
j_gene: TRBJ2-1
abundance: -
v_gene: TRBV19
CDR3nt: TGTGCCAGTCTGGGGAGGGGAGCGCGATTCTTC
CDR3aa: CASLGRGARFF

d_gene: TRBD2
len: 15
j_gene: TRBJ2-1
abundance: once
v_gene: TRBV5-4
CDR3nt: TGTGCCAGCAGTTCACTAGCGGGGGTGTACAATGAGCAGTTCTTC
CDR3aa: CASSSLAGVYNEQFF

d_gene: -
len: 11
j_gene: TRBJ2-5
abundance: -
v_gene: TRBV29-1
CDR3nt: TGCAGCGGAAGCCTCCAAGAGACCCAGTACTTC
CDR3aa: CSGSLQETQYF

d_gene: -
len: 14
j_gene: TRBJ1-2
abundance: -
v_gene: TRBV6-6
CDR3nt: TGTGCCAGTCTATCACCAAAAAGGGGCCATGGCTACACCTTC
CDR3aa: CASLSPKRGHGYTF

d_gene: -
len: 16
j_gene: TRBJ1-2
abundance: -
v_gene: TRBV2
CDR3nt: TGTGCCAGCAGTGAAACGTCAGGGGTCCGGAGCTATGGCTACACCTTC
CDR3aa: CASSETSGVRSYGYTF

d_gene: TRBD2
len: 18
j_gene: TRBJ2-1
abundance: -
v_gene: TRBV3-1/TRBV3-2
CDR3nt: TGTGCCAGCAGCCAAGATCTTCTTCGACTAGCGAGGAACAATGAGCAGTTCTTC
CDR3aa: CASSQDLLRLARNNEQFF

d_gene: TRBD1
len: 16
j_gene: TRBJ2-7
abundance: -
v_gene: TRBV4-1
CDR3nt: TGCGCCAGCAGCCATACCGGGACAGGGGTAAGGAACGAGCAGTACTTC
CDR3aa: CASSHTGTGVRNEQYF

d_gene: TRBD1
len: 13
j_gene: TRBJ2-1
abundance: -
v_gene: TRBV15
CDR3nt: TGTGCCACCAGCTGGACAGGGGTCAATGAGCAGTTCTTC
CDR3aa: CATSWTGVNEQFF

d_gene: -
len: 12
j_gene: TRBJ1-1
abundance: -
v_gene: TRBV2
CDR3nt: TGTGCCAGCAGCCAGGGGAACACTGAAGCTTTCTTT
CDR3aa: CASSQGNTEAFF

d_gene: -
len: 12
j_gene: TRBJ2-1
abundance: -
v_gene: TRBV11-1
CDR3nt: TGTGCCAGCGGCGGATCTACTTATGAGCAGTTCTTC
CDR3aa: CASGGSTYEQFF

d_gene: TRBD1
len: 14
j_gene: TRBJ2-7
abundance: few
v_gene: TRBV7-9
CDR3nt: TGTGCCAGCAGCGCGTCAGGGGGCGGCTACGAGCAGTACTTC
CDR3aa: CASSASGGGYEQYF

d_gene: TRBD1
len: 18
j_gene: TRBJ1-4
abundance: -
v_gene: TRBV7-3
CDR3nt: TGTGCCAGCAGCTGGATGGACAGGGAAGAGTCAACTAATGAAAAACTGTTTTTT
CDR3aa: CASSWMDREESTNEKLFF

d_gene: TRBD2
len: 18
j_gene: TRBJ2-3
abundance: -
v_gene: TRBV28
CDR3nt: TGTGCCAGCAGTGTACCCGGGACTAGCGGGAGAAAGGCAGATACGCAGTATTTT
CDR3aa: CASSVPGTSGRKADTQYF

d_gene: TRBD2
len: 16
j_gene: TRBJ2-1
abundance: -
v_gene: TRBV4-1
CDR3nt: TGCGCCAGCAGCCAAGAGCGACTAGCGGGAGTGGATGAGCAGTTCTTC
CDR3aa: CASSQERLAGVDEQFF

d_gene: -
len: 15
j_gene: TRBJ2-2
abundance: once
v_gene: TRBV27
CDR3nt: TGTGCCAGCACCCCCTTTGGGCAGAACACCGGGGAGCTGTTTTTT
CDR3aa: CASTPFGQNTGELFF

d_gene: TRBD1
len: 12
j_gene: TRBJ2-7
abundance: -
v_gene: TRBV6-5
CDR3nt: TGTGCCAGCAGAGGACAGGGCGGCGAGCAGTACTTC
CDR3aa: CASRGQGGEQYF

d_gene: -
len: 14
j_gene: TRBJ2-2
abundance: -
v_gene: TRBV15
CDR3nt: TGTGCCACCAGCAGAGATCAGGGAGGCGGGGAGCTGTTTTTT
CDR3aa: CATSRDQGGGELFF

d_gene: TRBD1
len: 13
j_gene: TRBJ2-1
abundance: -
v_gene: TRBV12-3/TRBV12-4
CDR3nt: TGTGCCAGCAGTTTACAGCAAGGGACAGTGAAAATCTTC
CDR3aa: CASSLQQGTVKIF

d_gene: TRBD2
len: 14
j_gene: TRBJ2-1
abundance: -
v_gene: TRBV30
CDR3nt: TGTGCCTGGAACCCCGGGACTAGCGTCAATGAGCAGTTCTTC
CDR3aa: CAWNPGTSVNEQFF

d_gene: -
len: 14
j_gene: TRBJ1-2
abundance: -
v_gene: TRBV4-1
CDR3nt: TGCGCCAGCAGCCAAGCGGGGGGGAACTATGGCTACACCTTC
CDR3aa: CASSQAGGNYGYTF

d_gene: -
len: 15
j_gene: TRBJ2-7
abundance: -
v_gene: TRBV4-3
CDR3nt: TGCGCCAGCAGCTCTCGACTAGACGGGGCCTACGAGCAGTACTTC
CDR3aa: CASSSRLDGAYEQYF

d_gene: TRBD1
len: 15
j_gene: TRBJ1-5
abundance: -
v_gene: TRBV7-8
CDR3nt: TGTGCCAGCAGTCCAGACAGGGCTCTCCATCAGCCCCAGCATTTT
CDR3aa: CASSPDRALHQPQHF

d_gene: -
len: 15
j_gene: TRBJ2-2
abundance: -
v_gene: TRBV5-6
CDR3nt: TGTGCCAGCAGCTTCAGGGGAGCAAATACCGGGGAGCTGTTTTTT
CDR3aa: CASSFRGANTGELFF

d_gene: -
len: 16
j_gene: TRBJ2-1
abundance: -
v_gene: TRBV21-1
CDR3nt: TGTGCCAGCAGCAAACGGGGTTGGAGGGTTTACAATGAGCAGTTCTTC
CDR3aa: CASSKRGWRVYNEQFF

d_gene: TRBD2
len: 18
j_gene: TRBJ2-7
abundance: -
v_gene: TRBV6-1
CDR3nt: TGTGCCAGCAGTGAAGCTAGCGGGAGGCACGGATTCGTATACGAGCAGTACTTC
CDR3aa: CASSEASGRHGFVYEQYF

d_gene: TRBD2
len: 18
j_gene: TRBJ2-7
abundance: -
v_gene: TRBV11-2
CDR3nt: TGTGCCAGCAGCTTAGTGGCACTAGCGGGAGCCATTTTCTACGAGCAGTACTTC
CDR3aa: CASSLVALAGAIFYEQYF

d_gene: TRBD2
len: 15
j_gene: TRBJ2-1
abundance: once
v_gene: TRBV6-5
CDR3nt: TGTGCCAGCAGCCAACTAGCGGGAGACCTCAATGAGCAGTTCTTC
CDR3aa: CASSQLAGDLNEQFF

d_gene: -
len: 15
j_gene: TRBJ1-4
abundance: -
v_gene: TRBV2
CDR3nt: TGTGCCAGCACCCCGGAGGGGACGGCTAATGAAAAACTGTTTTTT
CDR3aa: CASTPEGTANEKLFF

d_gene: -
len: 13
j_gene: TRBJ1-2
abundance: -
v_gene: TRBV10-3
CDR3nt: TGTGCCATCAGTGAGGGAGCTGACTATGGCTACACCTTC
CDR3aa: CAISEGADYGYTF

d_gene: -
len: 17
j_gene: TRBJ1-3
abundance: -
v_gene: TRBV24-1
CDR3nt: TGTGCCACCAGTGATCCCGGGGGACCTACCTCTGGAAACACCATATATTTT
CDR3aa: CATSDPGGPTSGNTIYF